The 5 T cell receptor beta chains below all came from one sample that was sequenced in a study of neurological immune-mediated disorders. TCRdb analysed the 5' RACE reads with MiXCR anew, one entry per CDR3 protein. The sample lists about 65,000 distinct CDR3 sequences, around 4% occurring once. Material: PBMCs. Receptor source: a man between 45 and 60 years old with multiple sclerosis.

This clonotype was detected many times. This chain uses TRBV14 with TRBJ2-5; 12 positions agree with TRBD2. J gave up 0 bases and V 0 bases, and 8 bases lay outside the gene matches. Germline lookup yields CDR1 SGHDN and CDR2 FVKESK. The CDR3 runs to 19 residues. CDR3 residues: CASSQDSPSGGEYQETQYF. The CDR3 DNA reads as TGTGCCAGCAGCCAAGATTCGCCTAGCGGGGGGGAGTACCAAGAGACCCAGTACTTC.

This clonotype was counted many times. This sequence joins TRBV10-2 and TRBJ1-2; 10 nucleotides line up with TRBD1. The CDR3 totals 17 residues. Germline CDR1 and CDR2: WSHSY and SAAADI. The V segment lost 9 bases and the J segment 4 bases; nucleotides outside the gene matches: 17. The CDR3 protein is CASLGDRGPSEPYGYTF. The CDR3 DNA follows: TGCGCCAGTCTGGGGGACAGGGGTCCGAGTGAACCCTATGGCTACACCTTC.

This sequence joins TRBV5-1 and TRBJ2-3; 7 nucleotides line up with TRBD1. The CDR3 runs 15 residues. The V segment lost 2 bases and the J segment 4 bases; nucleotides outside the gene matches: 7. In germline, CDR1 is SGHRS, CDR2 YFSETQ. CDR3 DNA: TGCGCCAGCAGCTTTGAGGGGGCCTGGGCAGATACGCAGTATTTT. Translating gives CASSFEGAWADTQYF.

This clonotype was recorded many times. This CDR3 reads CASSLGLASKFF. The CDR3 DNA reads TGTGCCAGCAGCTTAGGCCTAGCGTCAAAGTTCTTC. The chain carries TRBV7-9 and TRBJ2-1; possibly TRBD2 for D (6 bases). Germline V lookup: CDR1 SEHNR, CDR2 FQNEAQ (reference sequence). The CDR3 sequence is 12 residues long. V lost 1 base, J lost 14 bases, and 12 bases lay in between.

This clonotype was detected ten times or more. The chain employs TRBV5-5 and TRBJ2-2, with D perhaps TRBD1 (5 bases). Germline V gives CDR1 SGHKS, CDR2 YYEKEE (reference sequence). Deletions cut 1 base from V and 0 bases from J, with 7 bases between. This CDR3 is built from 15 residues. The CDR3 DNA sequence: TGTGCCAGCAGCTTGAGACAGACGAACACCGGGGAGCTGTTTTTT. Its protein product is CASSLRQTNTGELFF.